This TCR beta chain was identified during a study of T cell responses to AZD1222 COVID-19 vaccine. Trimming took 0 bases from V and 2 from J, leaving 11 bases between them. CDR1 SGHDT and CDR2 YYEEEE come from the germline V gene. CDR3 length equals 15 residues. Study conclusions and caveats: In all cases, repertoires were sampled only after the peak T cell response. Most donors were white British, females outnumbered males, and clonal diversity was possibly underestimated. Nearly half of spike-specific TCRs reportedly target unmutated variant regions. Baseline seropositivity occurred in only a handful of AZD1222 recipients.

Data came from immunoSEQ multiplex PCR; TCRdb stores just in-frame clones and leaves some out. In the table there are 80,000 to 90,000 clones, around 91% of which are singletons. Only a few counts were recorded for this clone. The antigen remains undetermined. The sequence was collected from an adult in good health. The material was peripheral blood, obtained on day 0 of MenACWY control vaccination. V is TRBV5-6 and J is TRBJ1-2; D gene ambiguous. This CDR3 is CASSLGGNENYGYTF. The DNA of the CDR3 is TGTGCCAGCAGCTTGGGAGGGAATGAAAACTATGGCTACACCTTC.